What follows are 10 T cell receptor beta chains derived from one specimen sequenced in a study of T cell repertoires in cytomegalovirus infection. TCRdb reanalysed the reads using MiXCR and keeps one entry per CDR3 protein. Altogether 200,000 to 300,000 distinct CDR3 sequences are present, approximately 13% being singletons, with the ten largest covering 1.5% to 2%. The sequenced material came from PBMCs. The receptors were sampled from a human donor in good health (CMV status not recorded). Some clones in this sample may be carry-over from other donors' samples.

The table lists this clonotype with many counts. The rearrangement joins TRBV6-4 to TRBJ2-3; D ambiguous. V lost 0 bases, J lost 3 bases, and 16 bases lay in between. The germline V gene has CDR1 MRHNA and CDR2 SNTAGT. This CDR3 is 17 amino acids long. The CDR3 coding sequence is TGTGCCAGCAGTGACTCGATCGAAGTCCCTCCAACAGATACGCAGTATTTT. This codes for CASSDSIEVPPTDTQYF.

About this clonotype: A much bigger clone sits one base away, suggesting this may be a read error. V gene TRBV6-5 combines with J gene TRBJ2-7; the match to TRBD2 covers 14 bases. The CDR3 extends over 17 amino acids. Germline values: CDR1 MNHEY, CDR2 SVGAGI. CDR3 in amino acids: CASSPPGLAGVAYEHYF. CDR3 nucleotide sequence: TGTGCCAGCAGTCCGCCGGGACTAGCGGGAGTAGCCTACGAGCACTACTTC.

The genes are TRBV6-2 or TRBV6-3 and TRBJ2-2; 10 bases fit TRBD1. V dropped 8 bases and J dropped 2; count of bases not matched to a gene: 5. CDR3 size: 15 residues. CDR1 is MNHEY and CDR2 is SVGEGT in the germline V gene. The CDR3 DNA follows: TGTGCCAGCGTATGGGACAGGGGAAACACCGGGGAGCTGTTTTTT. This gives the protein CASVWDRGNTGELFF.

This clonotype was detected a few times. CDR3 region: CASSTAWGGYTF. CDR3 sequence (DNA): TGTGCCAGTAGCACGGCTTGGGGTGGCTACACCTTC. This chain joins TRBV19 and TRBJ1-2, with D uncertain. Germline CDR1 LNHDA, CDR2 SQIVND (reference sequence). This CDR3 is built from 12 residues. V lost 6 bases and J lost 7, with 12 bases in between.

This clonotype appeared many times. V usage is TRBV6-6 and J usage is TRBJ1-2, with 7 bases fitting TRBD1. CDR1 and CDR2 from the germline V gene are MNHNY and SVGAGI (reference sequence). CDR3 length: 14 residues. Trimming cost V 2 bases and J 1 base; bases outside gene matches: 1. The CDR3 DNA reads TGTGCCAGCAGTTACCCAGGGGGTAACTATGGCTACACCTTC. The encoded protein is CASSYPGGNYGYTF.

Many counts were recorded for this clonotype. The chain couples TRBV6-1 to TRBJ1-5, with D perhaps TRBD1 (6 bases). There are 17 residues in the CDR3. Between the trimmed V and J ends, which lost 0 bases and 9 bases, there was a span of 21 bases. Germline V gives CDR1 MNHNS, CDR2 SASEGT. The CDR3 spells CASSEAGSGGGLGPQHF. CDR3 DNA: TGTGCCAGCAGTGAAGCGGGGAGTGGAGGGGGGCTAGGGCCCCAGCATTTT.

The table lists this clonotype with many counts. The CDR3 protein is CASSLGGAAGETQYF. In nucleotides, the CDR3 is TGTGCCAGCAGCTTAGGGGGGGCCGCGGGCGAGACCCAGTACTTC. The chain links TRBV7-2 to TRBJ2-5; either TRBD1 or TRBD2 may fit D (6 bases each). Trimming shortened V by 1 base and J by 5 bases, and 14 bases separated the two germline ends. The CDR3 sequence is 15 residues long. Germline CDR1 is SGHTA and CDR2 is FQGNSA.

This clonotype has at least ten counts. The chain joins TRBV6-1 to TRBJ2-7, with D possibly called TRBD1 or TRBD2 (5 bases each). Trimming removed 6 bases from V and 3 bases from J, with 12 bases in between. The CDR3 runs 13 residues. The germline CDR1 and CDR2 sequences are MNHNS and SASEGT. The CDR3 DNA sequence: TGTGCCAGCAGCCGCCGGGACGACTACGAGCAGTACTTC. It codes for CASSRRDDYEQYF.

At least ten counts were recorded for this clonotype. V gene TRBV12-3 or TRBV12-4 combines with J gene TRBJ1-5, with D uncertain. V lost 6 bases and J lost 7, with 19 bases in between. The CDR3 has 15 amino acids. The CDR3 loop reads CASSSDPGTAQPQHF. The CDR3 nucleotides read TGTGCCAGCAGCTCAGACCCGGGCACGGCCCAGCCCCAGCATTTT.

This clonotype has ten or more counts. This chain links TRBV27 with TRBJ1-2; D is unclear. Trimming left V 3 bases short and J 2 bases short, with 7 bases between. Per the germline V gene, CDR1 is MNHEY and CDR2 is SMNVEV (reference sequence). The CDR3 extends over 13 amino acids. The CDR3 DNA reads TGTGCCAGCAGTTTTAACGGAAACTATGGCTACACCTTC. Amino acids: CASSFNGNYGYTF.